What follows are 24 T cell receptor beta chains derived from one specimen sequenced in a study of regulatory T cells in long-lasting Graves disease. Relying on iRepertoire HTBI primers and Arm-PCR of CDR3 regions, the team built TCR beta libraries. Via MiXCR, TCRdb re-called the multiplex PCR reads, giving one row per CDR3 protein. The sample holds about 610,000 distinct CDR3 sequences; 15% to 20% are singletons and the top ten take about 12%. Time point here: newly diagnosed GD, antithyroid drugs for less than 3 months. PBMC RNA was the source of the TCR library. These same records also appear under a second study, on T cells in Graves' hyperthyroidism and ophthalmopathy.

This specimen was peripheral blood mononuclear cells (PBMCs), taken at new diagnosis, from a patient treated with antithyroid drugs. These receptor sequences come from a young man with Graves disease.

This clonotype showed up many times. The CDR3 bases are TGCAGTGCTAGAGCCCCTAGCGGTTCCCTGGGGGAGCAGTACTTC. Its protein is CSARAPSGSLGEQYF. This sequence joins TRBV20-1 and TRBJ2-7, with 7 bases lining up with TRBD2. CDR3 length: 15 amino acids. Germline CDR1 is DFQATT and CDR2 is SNEGSKA (reference sequence). Trimming removed 1 base from V and 7 bases from J; junction bases left unmatched: 13.

This clonotype was seen many times. CDR3 nucleotides: TGTGCCAGCAGTTGGGACAGCCAAGAGACCCAGTACTTC. Translated: CASSWDSQETQYF. This chain uses TRBV2 with TRBJ2-5; 7 bases map to TRBD1. After removal of 5 bases from V and 1 base from J, the junction contained 1 base not matched to a gene. This CDR3 is 13 amino acids long. Germline V gene sequence: CDR1 SNHLY, CDR2 FYNNEI.

This rearrangement joins TRBV27 to TRBJ2-3; 12 nucleotides line up with TRBD2. Trimming cost V 6 bases and J 6 bases; bases outside gene matches: 13. This CDR3 is 17 amino acids long. Germline V CDR1 and CDR2: MNHEY, SMNVEV (reference sequence). CDR3 loop: CASSSPLAGGPRDTQYF. CDR3 DNA sequence: TGTGCCAGCAGCTCCCCCCTAGCGGGAGGGCCAAGGGATACGCAGTATTTT.

This clonotype was observed many times. This chain joins TRBV3-1 and TRBJ2-5; D ambiguous. The CDR3 runs 12 residues. Germline V gene data show CDR1 as LGHDT and CDR2 as YNNKEL (reference sequence). The V gene lost 0 bases and the J gene lost 9 bases, with 8 bases spanning the gap. This CDR3 reads CASSQENGAQYF. CDR3 nucleotides: TGTGCCAGCAGCCAAGAGAATGGGGCCCAGTACTTC.

This clonotype turned up a few times. The genes are TRBV7-9 and TRBJ1-1, with unresolved D. V was shortened by 3 bases and J by 1 base, with 15 bases between the two germline ends. The CDR3 runs to 16 residues. Germline assignment: CDR1 SEHNR and CDR2 FQNEAQ (reference sequence). The CDR3: CASSFVRIGWNTEAFF. CDR3 in DNA: TGTGCCAGCAGCTTCGTCCGGATCGGTTGGAACACTGAAGCTTTCTTT.

This clonotype was picked up a small number of times. This chain links TRBV29-1 with TRBJ2-3; TRBD1 agrees at 9 bases. Germline V lookup: CDR1 SQVTM, CDR2 ANQGSEA. This CDR3 region has 14 residues. Germline trimming cut 6 bases from V and 2 bases from J; bases unmatched to any gene: 6. The CDR3 DNA reads as TGCAGCGTCGGGACAGGGCCCTTCACAGATACGCAGTATTTT. This sequence encodes CSVGTGPFTDTQYF.

The chain joins TRBV29-1 to TRBJ2-7, with D unclear. Germline V lookup: CDR1 SQVTM, CDR2 ANQGSEA. The V gene lost 2 bases and the J gene lost 0 bases, with 8 bases spanning the gap. The CDR3 runs 13 residues. The chain's CDR3 is CSVEPDGSYEQYF. CDR3 coding DNA: TGCAGCGTTGAACCGGATGGCTCCTACGAGCAGTACTTC.

This chain uses TRBV7-6 with TRBJ1-3; 8 bases fit TRBD1. The CDR3 consists of 15 residues. The junction had 7 bases not matched to a gene; V was cut back by 5 bases and J by 4 bases. Germline values: CDR1 SGHVS, CDR2 FNYEAQ. The chain's CDR3 is CASSTDRGQGNTIYF. The CDR3, as DNA: TGTGCCAGCAGCACTGACAGGGGCCAAGGAAACACCATATATTTT.

This clonotype was found many times. The gene calls are TRBV28 and TRBJ1-1; weak D call: TRBD1 (6 bases). This CDR3 is 17 amino acids long. CDR1 and CDR2 from the germline V gene are MDHEN and SYDVKM. V shed 6 bases and J shed 1 base, with 21 bases lying between them. CDR3 in DNA: TGTGCCAGCAGGCTTTCGAAATCCAGGGGCCCGAACACTGAAGCTTTCTTT. Residues: CASRLSKSRGPNTEAFF.

This clonotype appeared a few times. The chain employs TRBV6-5 and TRBJ1-2, with 7 bases fitting TRBD1. Germline assignment: CDR1 MNHEY and CDR2 SVGAGI. This CDR3 has 15 residues. Losses at the gene ends were 0 bases for V and 4 bases for J; bases not matched to a gene: 5. In nucleotides, the CDR3 is TGTGCCAGCAGTTACTCGGAGGGGGCGGGCTATGGCTACACCTTC. Translated: CASSYSEGAGYGYTF.

The chain uses TRBV6-2 or TRBV6-3 and TRBJ2-7, with TRBD1 identical over 8 bases. The CDR3 is 13 amino acids. V shed 5 bases, J shed 5 bases, and the junction held 5 bases outside the gene matches. Germline CDR1 and CDR2: MNHEY and SVGEGT. CDR3 protein: CASSNRDRNEQYF. The CDR3 nucleotides read TGTGCCAGCAGTAACCGGGACAGGAACGAGCAGTACTTC.

This clonotype turned up a few times. The chain has TRBV12-3 or TRBV12-4 and TRBJ2-1; a possible D gene is TRBD1 (6 bases). Trimming took off 6 bases at V and 8 bases at J, with 23 bases between the two ends. The CDR3 length is 16 residues. Here the CDR3 DNA reads TGTGCCAGCAGCTCACAGGGTCGGTTGTTGGGCGATGAGCAGTTCTTC. Translating it yields CASSSQGRLLGDEQFF.

This clonotype occurred a few times. The rearrangement joins TRBV4-2 to TRBJ2-1, with 8 positions matching TRBD2. The CDR3 spans 19 residues. Germline CDR1 reads LGHNA; CDR2 reads YNFKEQ. The ends lost 0 bases at V and 3 bases at J; junction bases unmatched: 13. CDR3 DNA sequence: TGTGCCAGCAGCCAAGATTCTCTCTTTGTTGCGGGAGGCTACAATGAGCAGTTCTTC. Translated, it gives CASSQDSLFVAGGYNEQFF.

This clonotype was seen more than once but under ten times. This sequence joins TRBV4-1 and TRBJ2-7; D remains ambiguous. The length of the CDR3 is 15 residues. Germline V lookup: CDR1 MGHRA, CDR2 YSYEKL. V lost 6 bases to trimming and J lost 6 bases, with 21 bases between them. The CDR3 is CASRRQQGAGPEQYF. The CDR3 DNA sequence: TGCGCCAGCAGGCGCCAACAAGGAGCAGGTCCCGAGCAGTACTTC.

Worth noting for this clonotype: This sequence may be a read error, since a much larger clone differs from it by one base. V is TRBV20-1 and J is TRBJ2-7; the match to TRBD2 covers 9 bases. Germline V CDR1 and CDR2: DFQATT, SNEGSKA (reference sequence). The CDR3 consists of 13 residues. CDR3 bases: TGCAGTGCTAGAGACTCCGAGGGCGGGAGGGCCCACTTC. Protein: CSARDSEGGRAHF.

As for this clonotype: A read error is possible here, since a much larger clone lies one base away. The chain has TRBV28 and TRBJ2-7; no reliable D call. Germline V gene sequence: CDR1 MDHEN, CDR2 SYDVKM. The CDR3 is made up of 12 amino acids. DNA for the CDR3: TGTGCCAGCAGTTTATGGGGTCTCGAGCAGTGCTTC. Translation: CASSLWGLEQCF.

The V and J genes are TRBV20-1 and TRBJ2-7; TRBD1 might be the D (5 bases). Germline lookup yields CDR1 DFQATT and CDR2 SNEGSKA (reference sequence). V was cut by 0 bases and J by 2 bases, with 8 bases left in between. This CDR3 spans 13 amino acids. The chain's CDR3 is CSAREGQTYEQYF. In DNA form, the CDR3 reads TGCAGTGCTAGAGAGGGGCAGACCTACGAGCAGTACTTC.

J is TRBJ1-2 and V is TRBV13, with TRBD1 matching 8 bases. From germline, CDR1 is PRHDT and CDR2 FYEKMQ (reference sequence). V dropped 7 bases and J dropped 7; count of bases not matched to a gene: 8. The CDR3 covers 13 residues. CDR3 sequence reads: CASNSGGQIGYTF. The CDR3 DNA follows: TGTGCCAGCAACTCAGGGGGCCAAATTGGCTACACCTTC.

The rearrangement links TRBV20-1 to TRBJ1-2; TRBD1 matches 9 bases. The CDR3 is made up of 17 amino acids. Germline trimming cut 6 bases from V and 5 bases from J; bases unmatched to any gene: 19. CDR1 and CDR2 from the germline V gene are DFQATT and SNEGSKA (reference sequence). The CDR3 loop reads CSAQFLYRGPLQYGYTF. CDR3 in DNA: TGCAGTGCCCAGTTCCTATACAGGGGGCCCTTGCAGTATGGCTACACCTTC.

There are many counts of this clonotype. The rearrangement uses TRBV6-5 and TRBJ2-7; the D is unclear. CDR1 and CDR2 (germline): MNHEY, SVGAGI. The CDR3 has 15 amino acids. V was cut by 0 bases and J by 2 bases, with 11 bases left in between. CDR3 DNA sequence: TGTGCCAGCAGTTACTCTTTAGGCATTACCTACGAGCAGTACTTC. Residues: CASSYSLGITYEQYF.

The chain uses TRBV3-1 and TRBJ2-5, with 10 bases fitting TRBD2. Germline V CDR1 and CDR2: LGHDT, YNNKEL (reference sequence). After removal of 5 bases from V and 2 bases from J, the junction contained 8 bases not matched to a gene. The CDR3 spans 16 residues. CDR3 sequence reads: CASSALGTSVQETQYF. CDR3 nucleotide sequence: TGTGCCAGCAGCGCTCTCGGGACTAGCGTACAAGAGACCCAGTACTTC.

This clonotype was recorded at least ten times. The chain carries TRBV27 and TRBJ2-2; D tentatively fits TRBD1 or TRBD2 (5 bases each). The germline gives CDR1 MNHEY, CDR2 SMNVEV (reference sequence). The CDR3 length is 16 residues. Trimming cost V 3 bases and J 4 bases, with 15 bases left between them. DNA for the CDR3: TGTGCCAGCAGTTTTCGACACGTGAGGGGCACCGGGGAGCTGTTTTTT. Translation gives CASSFRHVRGTGELFF.

As regards this clonotype: A single base is all that separates this from a far larger clone, so a read error is likely. The CDR3 DNA sequence: TGTGCCAGCAGCCGGACAGGGGGCTACGAGCAGTTCTTC. Encoded protein: CASSRTGGYEQFF. The gene calls are TRBV7-9 and TRBJ2-1, with 11 bases identical to TRBD1. From germline, CDR1 is SEHNR and CDR2 FQNEAQ (reference sequence). V lost 5 bases, J lost 10 bases, and 4 bases stayed unmatched. This CDR3 region has 13 residues. Full variable domain (outside the CDR3, taken from reference TRBV7-9 and TRBJ2-1): DTGVSQNPRHKITKRGQNVTFRCDPISEHNRLYWYRQTLGQGPEFLTYFQNEAQLEKSRLLSDRFSAERPKGSFSTLEIQRTEQGDSAMYLCASSRTGGYEQFFGPGTRLTVL.

This clonotype was detected ten times or more. In nucleotides, the CDR3 is TGCAGCGTGCCGACTGGTTGGGGTACCCACGAGCAGTACTTC. This sequence encodes CSVPTGWGTHEQYF. This chain joins TRBV29-1 and TRBJ2-7; D not certain. V lost 6 bases to trimming and J lost 5 bases, with 20 bases between them. Germline loops: CDR1 SQVTM, CDR2 ANQGSEA. This CDR3 contains 14 residues.